Listed below are T cell receptor beta chains from one sample, sequenced in a study of blood T cell repertoires in COVID-19. The data were produced by immunoSEQ multiplex PCR, yet TCRdb's version contains in-frame clones alone and is incomplete. The sample records 25,000 to 35,000 clones, about 90% being singletons. The sample consisted of peripheral blood. Receptor source: a human donor with active COVID-19. The donor label of this sample is uncertain. Each CDR3 is given with its conserved first and last residue. A D gene is named only where the DNA matches it firmly. The size field is filled for only some rows; it gives once, few, many or a size class.

>TRBJ2-1|NA|TRBV28|TRBD1
TGTGCCAGCAGCCCTTATGACAGGGGCAATGAGCAGTTCTTC
CASSPYDRGNEQFF
>TRBJ1-5|NA|TRBV6-5|TRBD1
TGTGCCAGCGCCGAACAAGGGGGCCGCAATCAGCCCCAGCATTTT
CASAEQGGRNQPQHF
>TRBJ2-7|NA|TRBV15|TRBD1
TGTGCCACCAGGGATCGGGACAGGGGTTACGAGCAGTACTTC
CATRDRDRGYEQYF
>TRBJ2-7|once|TRBV6-1|NA
TGTGCCAGCAGTGAAGGCGGGAACAGGTGGGACGAGCAGTACTTC
CASSEGGNRWDEQYF
>TRBJ1-5|NA|TRBV6-6|TRBD1
TGTGCCAGCAGTGGCGACAGGGTAGGAAGCAATCAGCCCCAGCATTTT
CASSGDRVGSNQPQHF
>TRBJ1-5|NA|TRBV4-3|NA
TGCGCCAGCAGCCAAGATGAGGGCGGTCAGCCCCAGCATTTT
CASSQDEGGQPQHF
>TRBJ1-4|NA|TRBV2|TRBD1
TGTGCCAGCAGTGAAGCGGGACAGGGGAATGAAAAACTGTTTTTT
CASSEAGQGNEKLFF
>TRBJ1-2|NA|TRBV5-6|NA
TGTGCCAGCAGCCTGGGTCGGGGCGCGGGAATTGGCTACACCTTC
CASSLGRGAGIGYTF
>TRBJ2-1|NA|TRBV28|TRBD1
TGTGCCAGCAGTCCCGGGACAGGGGCCTACGAGCAGTTCTTC
CASSPGTGAYEQFF
>TRBJ2-7|NA|TRBV11-1|NA
TGTGCCAGCAGCCTCGAGATAGCGGTATACAACGAGCAGTACTTC
CASSLEIAVYNEQYF
>TRBJ1-1|NA|TRBV20-1|TRBD1
TGCAGTGCTAGTCCCGGGACAGGGACGGGCACTGAAGCTTTCTTT
CSASPGTGTGTEAFF
>TRBJ2-3|NA|TRBV29-1|TRBD2
TGCAGCGCTGCCAGCGGGAGTATGGCAGATACGCAGTATTTT
CSAASGSMADTQYF
>TRBJ1-5|NA|TRBV5-1|NA
TGCGCCAGCAGCTTGGGAGGGTACAATCAGCCCCAGCATTTT
CASSLGGYNQPQHF
>TRBJ2-7|NA|TRBV28|TRBD1
TGTGCCAGCAGCTGGGACAGTAAAGGCGAGCAGTACTTC
CASSWDSKGEQYF
>TRBJ1-2|NA|TRBV4-1|TRBD1
TGCGCCAGCAGCACGGGACAGGGAAACAGTTTAGGCTACACCTTC
CASSTGQGNSLGYTF
>TRBJ2-2|NA|TRBV28|TRBD2
TGTGCCAGCAGGCCTACTAGCGCCAACACCGGGGAGCTGTTTTTT
CASRPTSANTGELFF
>TRBJ1-1|NA|TRBV27|NA
TGTGCCAGCAGTTTACCCGGGATGGGTGGGAACACTGAAGCTTTCTTT
CASSLPGMGGNTEAFF
>TRBJ2-7|once|TRBV10-1|TRBD2
TGCGCCAGAAGACGGGAGGCAGTGGGAAAGGACGAGCAGTACTTC
CARRREAVGKDEQYF
>TRBJ2-1|once|TRBV20-1|NA
TGCAGTGCTAGTAATGAGGGGGAGAATGAGCAGTTCTTC
CSASNEGENEQFF
>TRBJ2-2|NA|TRBV5-4|TRBD2
TGTGCCAGCAGCTTTGCGGGAGCCTCTCTCGGGGAGCTGTTTTTT
CASSFAGASLGELFF
>TRBJ2-5|NA|TRBV19|TRBD1
TGTGCCAGTAGTTCAACAGGGGGTGGTCAAGAGACCCAGTACTTC
CASSSTGGGQETQYF
>TRBJ1-1|NA|TRBV27|NA
TGTGCCAGCAATCCCTTTCCCAGAGGCACTGAAGCTTTCTTT
CASNPFPRGTEAFF
>TRBJ2-3|NA|TRBV27|TRBD1
TGTGCCAGCAGTAAACGGGACAGCTTACCCGATCCCACAGATACGCAGTATTTT
CASSKRDSLPDPTDTQYF
>TRBJ1-1|NA|TRBV27|NA
TGTGCCAGCAAGTCGGGGGGCACTGAAGCTTTCTTT
CASKSGGTEAFF
>TRBJ2-7|few|TRBV27|NA
TGTGCCCCCAAGCGCAGGGATAGGGCCTACGAGCAGTACTTC
CAPKRRDRAYEQYF
>TRBJ2-5|NA|TRBV4-1|TRBD2
TGCGCCAGCAGCCAAGATCCGGGGGGGGAAGAGACCCAGTACTTC
CASSQDPGGEETQYF
>TRBJ2-7|NA|TRBV27|TRBD2
TGTGCCAGCAGTACCATCATGACCCTTATTCCCGGGACTAGCGGGAGGACGTACGAGCAGTACTTC
CASSTIMTLIPGTSGRTYEQYF
>TRBJ1-1|NA|TRBV6-5|NA
TGTGCCAGCAGTTACTCCTACAGGCCGAGTTTTGAAGCTTTCTTT
CASSYSYRPSFEAFF
>TRBJ2-3|NA|TRBV4-2|TRBD2
TGTGCCAGCAGCCAAGATCCCGGGACTAGCGGGGGGGCGACAGATACGCAGTATTTT
CASSQDPGTSGGATDTQYF
>TRBJ1-2|NA|TRBV19|NA
TGTGCCAGTAGTATAGTCCCCCCACGGGGTACCTATGGCTACACCTTC
CASSIVPPRGTYGYTF
>TRBJ1-5|NA|TRBV7-9|NA
TGTGCCAGCAGTCGAGGCGTCGGAATCAATCAGCCCCAGCATTTT
CASSRGVGINQPQHF
>TRBJ2-6|few|TRBV5-1|TRBD1
TGCGCCAGCAGCTTGAGTGGGACAGGGGGCGCTGGGGCCAACGTCCTGACTTTC
CASSLSGTGGAGANVLTF
>TRBJ2-1|NA|TRBV24-1|NA
TGTGCCACCAGTGATTCCGGGACAACCTCCTACAATGAGCAGTTCTTC
CATSDSGTTSYNEQFF
>TRBJ2-7|NA|TRBV10-3|NA
TGTGCCATCAGTGAGTTGGGACTGTCCGACGAGCAGTACTTC
CAISELGLSDEQYF
>TRBJ2-5|NA|TRBV6-2/TRBV6-3|TRBD2
TGTGCCAGCAGCCCTGGACTAGCGGGAGAGACCCAGTACTTC
CASSPGLAGETQYF
>TRBJ1-5|NA|TRBV28|NA
TGTGCCAGCAGCCGGGGACACCTGGGCAATCAGCCCCAGCATTTT
CASSRGHLGNQPQHF
>TRBJ1-4|NA|TRBV27|NA
TGTGCCAGCAGCCAATCCGGGACAAGGAATGAAAAACTGTTTTTT
CASSQSGTRNEKLFF
>TRBJ2-2|NA|TRBV2|TRBD1
TGTGCCAGCAGATGGACAGGGGGCCTCACCGGGGAGCTGTTTTTT
CASRWTGGLTGELFF
>TRBJ1-4|NA|TRBV4-3|TRBD1
TGCGCCAGCAGCCCGAAGGACAGGGGTAATGAAAAACTGTTTTTT
CASSPKDRGNEKLFF
>TRBJ1-2|NA|TRBV3-1/TRBV3-2|NA
TGTGCCAGCAGCCAAGATCGTTTTGAGTATGGCTACACCTTC
CASSQDRFEYGYTF
>TRBJ2-7|few|TRBV7-2|NA
TGTGCCAGCAGCTTAGCTGCGGGCTCCTACGAGCAGTACTTC
CASSLAAGSYEQYF
>TRBJ2-5|NA|TRBV4-1|TRBD1
TGCGCCAGCAGCCGCGAACCCGGGACAGAGGAGACCCAGTACTTC
CASSREPGTEETQYF
>TRBJ2-2|NA|TRBV7-6|TRBD2
TGTGCCAGCAGCCACGGACTAGCGGGGTTACGTGGCGGGGAGCTGTTTTTT
CASSHGLAGLRGGELFF
>TRBJ2-2|medium-sized|TRBV14|NA
TGTGCCAGCAGCCACAGGGAGAACACCGGGGAGCTGTTTTTT
CASSHRENTGELFF
>TRBJ2-1|NA|TRBV30|TRBD2
TGTGCCTGGAGGTCGCGGGAGGGGAGTGAGCAGTTCTTC
CAWRSREGSEQFF
>TRBJ2-2|NA|TRBV4-3|NA
TGCGCCAGCAGATTAGCGGATTCGAACACCGGGGAGCTGTTTTTT
CASRLADSNTGELFF
>TRBJ2-7|NA|TRBV27|TRBD1
TGTGCCAGCAGAGCCGGGCGACAGGGGAGGTTCTACGAGCAGTACTTC
CASRAGRQGRFYEQYF
>TRBJ2-7|NA|TRBV9|NA
TGTGCCAGCAGCCTGAGCGGGTTCTACGAGCAGTACTTC
CASSLSGFYEQYF
>TRBJ2-7|NA|TRBV28|NA
TGTGCCATCAAAAGGAGCGGTTCCTACGAGCAGTACTTC
CAIKRSGSYEQYF
>TRBJ2-3|once|TRBV7-3|TRBD1
TGTGCCAGCAGCCCATTTATCGACGGGACAGGGACAGATACGCAGTATTTT
CASSPFIDGTGTDTQYF
>TRBJ2-5|NA|TRBV24-1|TRBD2
TGTGCCACCAGTGAGTCGGGGGGAGAAGAGACCCAGTACTTC
CATSESGGEETQYF
>TRBJ1-5|NA|TRBV6-5|NA
TGTGCCAGCAGTTCAGGGGATCAGCCCCAGCATTTT
CASSSGDQPQHF
>TRBJ1-1|NA|TRBV30|NA
TGTGCCTGGTCGAAAGGACGGGGAAACACTGAAGCTTTCTTT
CAWSKGRGNTEAFF
>TRBJ2-7|NA|TRBV5-8|NA
TGTGCCAGCAGCTTCAGGGCTCCCTACGAGCAGTACTTC
CASSFRAPYEQYF
>TRBJ2-3|NA|TRBV4-1|NA
TGCGCCAGCGCCCCAGCGGAGAGCACAGATACGCAGTATTTT
CASAPAESTDTQYF
>TRBJ2-1|NA|TRBV30|NA
TGTGCCTGGATGCAGGACAGATTCTCCTACAATGAGCAGTTCTTC
CAWMQDRFSYNEQFF
>TRBJ1-6|NA|TRBV5-1|TRBD1
TGCGCCAGCAGCGTGGGGACAGCTAATTCACCCCTCCACTTT
CASSVGTANSPLHF